A single sample gave rise to the 9 T cell receptor beta chains below, sequenced in a study of cytomegalovirus exposure and HLA in healthy donors. PCR was performed using 60 Vbeta and 13 Jbeta primers. Some clones are missing from TCRdb's copy, which holds only in-frame ones; the method was immunoSEQ multiplex PCR. Here the sample table reports about 100,000 clones. Sequencing was performed on PBMCs. The receptors derive from a girl between 5 and 17 years old in good health and CMV-seropositive.

The chain couples TRBV29-1 to TRBJ1-2; 7 nucleotides align to TRBD1. The CDR3 covers 13 residues. The germline V gene encodes CDR1 SQVTM and CDR2 ANQGSEA. J lost 4 bases, V lost 3 bases, and 5 bases had no gene match. CDR3 sequence: CSVDRDSTYGYTF. In nucleotides, the CDR3 is TGCAGCGTTGACCGGGACAGCACCTATGGCTACACCTTC.

The chain combines TRBV5-1 with TRBJ2-3, with 11 nucleotides matching TRBD2. V lost 0 bases and J lost 5; bases outside the gene matches: 8. The germline V gene encodes CDR1 SGHRS and CDR2 YFSETQ. The CDR3 spans 17 residues. The CDR3 sequence is CASSLGLAGTLVDTQYF. The DNA for the CDR3 is TGCGCCAGCAGCTTGGGACTAGCGGGGACCTTGGTAGATACGCAGTATTTT.

The V and J genes are TRBV7-2 and TRBJ2-6; D is unclear. Germline CDR1 is SGHTA and CDR2 is FQGNSA. V was cut by 0 bases and J by 0 bases, with 6 bases left in between. The CDR3 extends over 16 amino acids. The CDR3 coding sequence is TGTGCCAGCAGCTTAGCGCGGATCTCTGGGGCCAACGTCCTGACTTTC. This encodes CASSLARISGANVLTF.

The chain links TRBV5-1 to TRBJ1-1; the D gene is possibly TRBD1 (6 bases). CDR1 and CDR2 (germline): SGHRS, YFSETQ. The CDR3 totals 14 residues. The V end lost 4 bases, the J end lost 4 bases, and 14 bases lay between the germline ends. The CDR3 reads CASSPTGLSTEAFF. CDR3 coding DNA: TGCGCCAGCAGCCCAACAGGGTTGAGCACTGAAGCTTTCTTT.

The V call is TRBV7-2, the J call TRBJ2-1, with TRBD1 as a possible D gene (7 bases). CDR3 length: 13 residues. Germline V CDR1 and CDR2: SGHTA, FQGNSA. V lost 9 bases and J 4 bases, leaving 13 bases between the germline ends. Written as DNA, the CDR3 is TGTGCCAGTGCAGGGGGGAGGTACAATGAGCAGTTCTTC. Translation: CASAGGRYNEQFF.

V usage is TRBV5-1 and J usage is TRBJ2-1, with D possibly TRBD1 on 5 matching bases. There are 13 residues in the CDR3. Trimming left V 4 bases short and J 6 bases short, with 11 bases between. Germline-derived CDR1 and CDR2 are SGHRS and YFSETQ. CDR3 nucleotide sequence: TGCGCCAGCAGCGCCAGGGTGGGCAATGAGCAGTTCTTC. Translated, it gives CASSARVGNEQFF.

The chain joins TRBV27 to TRBJ2-2; 7 nucleotides align to TRBD2. Germline V gene data show CDR1 as MNHEY and CDR2 as SMNVEV (reference sequence). The CDR3 consists of 15 residues. J gave up 4 bases and V 3 bases, and 5 bases lay outside the gene matches. The DNA for the CDR3 is TGTGCCAGCAGTTTTTCTAGCGGCCTCACCGGGGAGCTGTTTTTT. It yields the protein CASSFSSGLTGELFF.

A word on this clone: At one end, the junction sequence differs from germline, possibly due to a read error. The rearrangement joins TRBV6-5 to TRBJ1-5, with unresolved D. The germline V gene has CDR1 MNHEY and CDR2 SVGAGI. The CDR3 length is 12 residues. CDR3 sequence reads: CASSYSSRAPHF. CDR3 sequence (DNA): TGTGCCAGCAGCTACTCGTCGAGGGCCCCGCATTTT.

The V call is TRBV6-6, the J call TRBJ2-7; 8 bases line up with TRBD1. CDR1 is MNHNY, CDR2 SVGAGI, per germline (reference sequence). The CDR3 is 14 residues long. Losses at the gene ends were 6 bases for V and 6 bases for J; bases not matched to a gene: 10. The CDR3 DNA sequence: TGTGCCAGCAGCCAGGACAGGGAAGGGCGCGAGCAGTACGTC. It translates to CASSQDREGREQYV.